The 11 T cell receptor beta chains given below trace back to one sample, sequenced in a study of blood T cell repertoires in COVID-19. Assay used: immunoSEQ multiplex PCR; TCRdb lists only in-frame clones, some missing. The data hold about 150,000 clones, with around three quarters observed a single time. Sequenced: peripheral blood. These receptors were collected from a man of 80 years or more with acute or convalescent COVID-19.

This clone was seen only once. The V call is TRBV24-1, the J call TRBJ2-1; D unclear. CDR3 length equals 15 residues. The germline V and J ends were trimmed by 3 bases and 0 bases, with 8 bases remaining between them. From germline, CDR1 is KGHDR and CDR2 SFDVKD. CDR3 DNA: TGTGCCACCAGTGATCTAACGAGCTCCTACAATGAGCAGTTCTTC. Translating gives CATSDLTSSYNEQFF.

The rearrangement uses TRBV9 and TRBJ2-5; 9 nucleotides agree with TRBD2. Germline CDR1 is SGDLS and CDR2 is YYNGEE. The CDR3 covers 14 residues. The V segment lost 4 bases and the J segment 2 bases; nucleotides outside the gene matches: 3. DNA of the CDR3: TGTGCCAGCAGCTGTAGCGGGGGACAAGAGACCCAGTACTTC. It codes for CASSCSGGQETQYF.

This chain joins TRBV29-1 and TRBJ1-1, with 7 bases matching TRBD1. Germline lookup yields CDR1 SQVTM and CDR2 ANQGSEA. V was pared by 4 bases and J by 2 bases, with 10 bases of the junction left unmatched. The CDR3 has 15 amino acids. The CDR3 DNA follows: TGCAGCGTTGCGATCCGGGACAGCATCAACACTGAAGCTTTCTTT. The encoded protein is CSVAIRDSINTEAFF.

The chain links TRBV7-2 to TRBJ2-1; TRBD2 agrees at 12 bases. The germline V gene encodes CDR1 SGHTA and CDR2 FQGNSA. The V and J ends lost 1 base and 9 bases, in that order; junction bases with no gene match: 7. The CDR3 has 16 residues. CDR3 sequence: CASSLGLAGGFGEQFF. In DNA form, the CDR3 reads TGTGCCAGCAGCTTAGGGCTAGCGGGGGGGTTTGGTGAGCAGTTCTTC.

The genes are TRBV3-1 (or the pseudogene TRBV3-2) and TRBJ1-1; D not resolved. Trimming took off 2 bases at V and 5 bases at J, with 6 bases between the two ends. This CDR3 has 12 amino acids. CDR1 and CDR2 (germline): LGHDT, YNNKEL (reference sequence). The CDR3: CASSQLKTEAFF. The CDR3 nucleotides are TGTGCCAGCAGCCAATTAAAAACTGAAGCTTTCTTT.

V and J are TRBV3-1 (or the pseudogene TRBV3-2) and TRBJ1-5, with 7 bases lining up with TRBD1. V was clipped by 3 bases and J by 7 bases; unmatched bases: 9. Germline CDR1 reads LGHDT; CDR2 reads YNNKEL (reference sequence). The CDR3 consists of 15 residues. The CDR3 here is CASSHTQGTRQPQHF. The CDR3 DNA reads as TGTGCCAGCAGCCATACACAGGGGACCCGCCAGCCCCAGCATTTT.

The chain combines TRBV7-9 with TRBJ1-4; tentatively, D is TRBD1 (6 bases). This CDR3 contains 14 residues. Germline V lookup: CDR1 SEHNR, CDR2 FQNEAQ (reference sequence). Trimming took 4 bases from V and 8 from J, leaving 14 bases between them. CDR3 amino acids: CASSSARQGEKLFF. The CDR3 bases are TGTGCCAGCAGCTCCGCCCGGCAGGGGGAAAAACTGTTTTTT.

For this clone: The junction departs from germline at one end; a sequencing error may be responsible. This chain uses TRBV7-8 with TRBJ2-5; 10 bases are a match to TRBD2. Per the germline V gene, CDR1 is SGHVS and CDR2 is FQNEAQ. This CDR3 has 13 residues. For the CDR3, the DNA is TGTGCCAGCAGGTTAGCGGGGGGAGAGACCCAGTACTTC. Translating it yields CASRLAGGETQYF.

CDR3: CASSLQGSEQFF. Here the CDR3 DNA reads TGTGCCAGCAGTTTACAGGGGAGTGAGCAGTTCTTC. This chain uses TRBV6-5 with TRBJ2-1; 7 bases align to TRBD1. From germline, CDR1 is MNHEY and CDR2 SVGAGI. There are 12 residues in the CDR3. V was pared by 4 bases and J by 9 bases, with 3 bases of the junction left unmatched.

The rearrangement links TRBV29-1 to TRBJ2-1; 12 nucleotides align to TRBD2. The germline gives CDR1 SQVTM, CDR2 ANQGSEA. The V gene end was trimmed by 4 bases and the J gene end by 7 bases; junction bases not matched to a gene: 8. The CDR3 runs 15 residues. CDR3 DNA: TGCAGCGTTGCCCGACTAGCGGGGGCGGGAAATGAGCAGTTCTTC. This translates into CSVARLAGAGNEQFF.

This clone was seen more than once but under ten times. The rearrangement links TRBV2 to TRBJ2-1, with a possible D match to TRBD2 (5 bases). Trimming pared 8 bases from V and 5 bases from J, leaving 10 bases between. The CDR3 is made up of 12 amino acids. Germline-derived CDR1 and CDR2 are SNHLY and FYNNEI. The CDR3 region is CASRGSDNEQFF. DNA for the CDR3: TGTGCCAGCCGCGGGTCTGACAATGAGCAGTTCTTC.